A single T cell receptor beta chain is shown here with its context. The entry originates in a study of patients and donors after allogeneic stem cell transplantation. This CDR3 comprises 19 residues. Germline CDR1 and CDR2: LGHNA and YSLEER. J gave up 0 bases and V 1 base, and 10 bases lay outside the gene matches. TCRdb passed the RT-PCR reads through MiXCR, listing each CDR3 protein once. In the table there are tens of thousands of distinct CDR3 sequences, around 40% of which are singletons. Sequenced material: blood, either unsorted or a sorted T cell fraction (not recorded which). The TCR comes from a human donor who was either an allogeneic HSCT recipient or a stem cell or donor lymphocyte infusion donor (not recorded which). It is not recorded whose cells these are; they may come from a transplant donor. V usage is TRBV4-3 and J usage is TRBJ2-2; 8 positions match TRBD2. The CDR3 region is CASSQVVSGENANTGELFF. The DNA for the CDR3 is TGCGCCAGCAGCCAAGTCGTTAGCGGGGAAAACGCGAACACCGGGGAGCTGTTTTTT.